This TCR beta chain was sequenced in a study of shared clonotypes between healthy human individuals (TCRdb year 2020). General notes on the study: A couple of women and three men aged 18 to 49 years were included in the cohort. For each donor, three plates each were used for CD4 naive and CD4 memory, two plates were used for CD8 naive, and one plate was used for CD8 memory. To estimate repertoire size and how much clonotypes are shared between individuals, the study performed deep sequencing of blood TCR repertoires from 4 to 6 healthy adults. Libraries were prepared and TCR repertoires were sequenced by different laboratories using diverse techniques, in order to increase sequencing depth and limit assay-specific biases. Between about 0.85 and 8.9 billion PBMCs per donor were obtained by leukapheresis. General conclusions and limits of the study: Only blood was sampled, and tissue TCR repertoires likely differ from those in blood. Clonotypes shared by all four sorted-subset donors showed higher generation probabilities than non-shared clonotypes. Even with the large sequencing depth, rarefaction of the sorted-subset datasets indicated that sequencing was incomplete. Because the study included only a small number of donors, the genetic and exposure-history diversity represented was limited. Pairwise subsampling indicated that sequencing depth was expected to affect the degree of clonotype sharing among donors. Across a handful of donors, about 5% of naive CD4, more than 3% of naive CD8, 2.3% of memory CD4, and under 0.45% of memory CD8 clonotypes were shared. Larger estimated clonotype richness was generally found for naive subsets than for memory subsets.

The donors were healthy, HIV-negative adults with no recently reported acute infections or vaccinations. Every donor was a Caucasian adult living in Nashville, Tennessee, USA. Magnetic negative selection was used to enrich CD4+ T cells, after which naive cells were positively selected on CD45RA and the negative fraction became the memory subset. After blood collection by leukapheresis, PBMCs were isolated using Ficoll-Histopaque density gradient centrifugation and then cryopreserved in the vapor phase of liquid nitrogen. Analytical flow cytometry was used to check the purity and quantity of every magnetically sorted T cell population. Each sorted fraction had its genomic DNA isolated and then quantified by UV absorbance on a Nanodrop 2000c. Comment on this clone: The clone's antigen remains unknown. Within one base of it there is no much larger clone, and no base qualities were kept.

TCR CDR3 regions were amplified from genomic DNA by multiplex PCR using the deep immunoSEQ assay. For each cell subset, the extracted genomic DNA was distributed evenly across all wells of several immunoSEQ 96-well plates, and each plate served as one replicate. For sorted subsets, each replicate PCR was loaded with roughly 200 ng genomic DNA, equivalent to approximately 27,000 T cell genomes. The purified libraries were quantified using a Qubit 3.0 fluorometer, sized with a Bioanalyzer 2100, and then quantified again using the KAPA Library Quantification kit. A separate single-read 150-cycle Illumina NextSeq 550 flow cell was used to sequence each immunoSEQ 96-well plate. From the authors' description of their analysis: Because the immunoSEQ output held only junctional sequences and lacked quality scores, the filtering could not match the filtering applied to full-length reads. Sequences were annotated with PyIR, a Python wrapper for IgBLAST v1.9, and V/J genes and CDR3 were assigned using IMGT germline references. Reads were removed for weak V/J assignments (E-value above 1e-6), missing CDR3, stop codons, out-of-frame junctions, or ambiguous translated residues. V3J clonotypes were defined by identical inferred V gene, J gene, and CDR3 amino acid sequence. The percentage overlap between two repertoires was calculated by dividing the number of shared unique clonotypes by the size of the smaller repertoire. Repertoire richness was assessed with RTK rarefaction, the Chao1 estimator, and Recon v2.1 estimates of unobserved clonotypes. Generation probabilities were computed with OLGA for all TCRbeta clonotypes obtained by the gDNA method from a handful of donors. As stored in TCRdb, this immuneACCESS dataset retains in-frame rearrangements with V and J assigned. A fraction of the clones does not appear; measured against another copy, unresolved V genes explain less than half of the discrepancy, and the remainder lacks a known reason. V, J and clone size derive from that table, while D and trimming were established from the DNA sequence. The sample data list 1.4 million to 1.5 million clones, and approximately 97% of these were observed just once. 1.2% of the sample belongs to the ten largest clones.

This clonotype was obtained from a man under 40 in good health. The sample was naive CD4+ T cells sorted from blood. The cell subset or site label, read with the paper, signifies: CD45RA+ positively selected.

Here is the DNA: TGTGCCAGCAGTTTATCAACGGGGATGGGTTCTGGCGAGCAGTACTTC. It specifies CASSLSTGMGSGEQYF. The chain couples TRBV28 to TRBJ2-7; 5 matching bases give a weak D call of TRBD2. V is pared back by 1 base and J by 6 bases, with 19 bases lying between the germline termini. From the germline V gene, CDR1 is MDHEN and CDR2 is SYDVKM. The CDR3 spans 16 residues, from the cysteine through the phenylalanine. The retained sequence is limited to the CDR3, 48 bases, with the frame set at the first base.